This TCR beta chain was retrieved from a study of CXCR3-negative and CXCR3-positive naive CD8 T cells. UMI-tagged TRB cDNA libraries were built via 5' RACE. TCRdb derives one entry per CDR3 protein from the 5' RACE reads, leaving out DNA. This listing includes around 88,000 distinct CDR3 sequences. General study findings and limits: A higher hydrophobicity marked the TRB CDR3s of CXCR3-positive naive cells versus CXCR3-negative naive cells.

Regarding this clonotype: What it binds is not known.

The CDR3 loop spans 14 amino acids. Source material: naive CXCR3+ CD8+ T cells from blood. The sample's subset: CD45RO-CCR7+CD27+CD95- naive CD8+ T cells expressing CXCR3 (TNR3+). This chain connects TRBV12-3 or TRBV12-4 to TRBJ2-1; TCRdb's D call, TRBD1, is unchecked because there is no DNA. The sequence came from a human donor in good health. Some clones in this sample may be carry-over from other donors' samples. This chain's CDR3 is CASRQGAGYNEQFF.